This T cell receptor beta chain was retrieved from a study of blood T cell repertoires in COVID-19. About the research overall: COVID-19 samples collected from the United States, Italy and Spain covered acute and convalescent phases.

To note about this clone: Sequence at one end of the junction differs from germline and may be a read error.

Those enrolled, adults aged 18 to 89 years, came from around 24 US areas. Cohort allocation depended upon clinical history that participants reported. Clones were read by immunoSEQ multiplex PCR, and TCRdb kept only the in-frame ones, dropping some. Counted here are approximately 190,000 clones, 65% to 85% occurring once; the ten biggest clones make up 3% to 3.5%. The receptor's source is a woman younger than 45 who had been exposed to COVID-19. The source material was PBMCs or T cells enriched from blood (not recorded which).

CDR3 amino acids: CASGFRGRNTGELFF. The CDR3 region has the DNA TGTGCCAGCGGCTTCAGGGGGCGGAACACCGGGGAGCTGTTTTTT. The V and J genes are TRBV5-4 and TRBJ2-2, with 8 bases aligning to TRBD1. Germline V CDR1 and CDR2: SGHNT, YYREEE (reference sequence). This CDR3 is 15 amino acids long. The complete variable domain, with remaining parts taken from reference TRBV5-4 and TRBJ2-2, reads ETGVTQSPTHLIKTRGQQVTLRCSSQSGHNTVSWYQQALGQGPQFIFQYYREEENGRGNFPPRFSGLQFPNYSSELNVNALELDDSALYLCASGFRGRNTGELFFGEGSRLTVL.